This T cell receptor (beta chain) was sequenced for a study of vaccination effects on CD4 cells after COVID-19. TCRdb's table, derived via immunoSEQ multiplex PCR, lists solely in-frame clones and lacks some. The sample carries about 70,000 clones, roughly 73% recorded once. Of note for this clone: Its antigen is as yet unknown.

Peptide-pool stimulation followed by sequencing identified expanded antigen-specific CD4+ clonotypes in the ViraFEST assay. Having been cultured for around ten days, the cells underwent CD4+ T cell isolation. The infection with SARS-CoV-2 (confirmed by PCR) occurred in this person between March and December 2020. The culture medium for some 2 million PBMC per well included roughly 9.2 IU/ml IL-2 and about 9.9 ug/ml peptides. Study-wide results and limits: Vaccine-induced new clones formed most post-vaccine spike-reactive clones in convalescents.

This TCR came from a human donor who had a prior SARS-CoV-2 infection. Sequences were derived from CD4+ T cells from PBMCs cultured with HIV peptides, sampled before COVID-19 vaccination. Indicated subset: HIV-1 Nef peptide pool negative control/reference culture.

The CDR3 sequence is CASSHRGQGIADTQYF. The CDR3 DNA sequence: TGTGCCAGCAGCCACCGGGGACAGGGTATTGCAGATACGCAGTATTTT. V usage is TRBV4-2 and J usage is TRBJ2-3; 9 bases line up with TRBD1. Germline loops: CDR1 LGHNA, CDR2 YNFKEQ. Trimming cost V 3 bases and J 4 bases; bases outside gene matches: 8. The CDR3 covers 16 residues.